This note documents a single T cell receptor beta chain sequence. This sample stems from a study of blood T cell repertoires in COVID-19. As for the study in general: Both acute and convalescent COVID-19 samples were obtained from the United States, Italy and Spain. In each case, the material was cDNA or gDNA derived from T cells, B-cell-depleted T cells, or PBMCs.

Authors' methods: For nucleated cells, counts were estimated from reference gene primer amplification. The data were produced by immunoSEQ multiplex PCR, yet TCRdb's version contains in-frame clones alone and is incomplete. The V and J calls and the clone size are those of that table, but D and trimming were determined from the DNA. The sample contains 50,000 to 70,000 clones, about 78% of which appear only once. Trimming stripped 2 bases from V and 4 bases from J, with 9 bases between. The CDR3 totals 14 residues. Per germline, CDR1 SGHAT and CDR2 FQNNGV. The chain combines TRBV11-2 with TRBJ2-4; unclear D gene. The source is a middle-aged man with active or convalescent COVID-19. The sample comprised peripheral blood. CDR3 region: CASSLSSGKNIQYF. Here the CDR3 DNA reads TGTGCCAGCAGCTTATCCTCCGGGAAAAACATTCAGTACTTC.